These 5 T cell receptor beta chains originate from one sample sequenced in a study of cytomegalovirus exposure and HLA in healthy donors. Researchers ran the PCR with 60 Vbeta and 13 Jbeta primers. Produced via immunoSEQ multiplex PCR; TCRdb's table is partial and in-frame only. The repertoire holds roughly 180,000 clones, 77% seen once, with around 3.4% in the top ten. The specimen sequenced was PBMCs. These receptors all come from a woman between 55 and 75 years old in good health and CMV-seropositive.

V gene TRBV7-2 combines with J gene TRBJ1-2; 8 bases map to TRBD1. Trimming took 6 bases from V and 4 from J; bases not matched to a gene: 13. The CDR3 runs 16 residues. Germline V CDR1 and CDR2: SGHTA, FQGNSA. CDR3 region: CASSIYSGTGPYGYTF. Here the CDR3 DNA reads TGTGCCAGCAGTATTTATTCCGGGACAGGTCCCTATGGCTACACCTTC.

This chain uses TRBV29-1 with TRBJ1-4, with D perhaps TRBD1 (5 bases). Trimming stripped 6 bases from V and 8 bases from J, with 10 bases between. From germline, CDR1 is SQVTM and CDR2 ANQGSEA. CDR3 length: 11 residues. The chain's CDR3 is CSVAYREKLFF. The CDR3 DNA is TGCAGCGTGGCGTACAGGGAAAAACTGTTTTTT.

This clone has just a few counts. The chain joins TRBV5-4 to TRBJ1-1; possible D gene TRBD1, 5 bases. V lost 4 bases and J lost 1, with 11 bases in between. Germline CDR1 is SGHNT and CDR2 is YYREEE (reference sequence). This CDR3 comprises 14 residues. As DNA, the CDR3 is TGTGCCAGCAGCACCGTCGACAGGAACACTGAAGCTTTCTTT. Protein product: CASSTVDRNTEAFF.

DNA for the CDR3: TGTGCCAGCGGGGGCAGGGAGACAGATACGCAGTATTTT. Translating it yields CASGGRETDTQYF. This chain joins TRBV28 and TRBJ2-3; D possibly corresponds to TRBD1 (6 bases). CDR1 is MDHEN and CDR2 is SYDVKM in the germline V gene. The CDR3 runs 13 residues. V dropped 8 bases and J dropped 3 bases, with 12 bases sitting between them. The full variable domain, with the rest looked up from reference TRBV28 and TRBJ2-3, is DVKVTQSSRYLVKRTGEKVFLECVQDMDHENMFWYRQDPGLGLRLIYFSYDVKMKEKGDIPEGYSVSREKKERFSLILESASTNQTSMYLCASGGRETDTQYFGPGTRLTVL.

The chain uses TRBV5-4 and TRBJ2-1; TRBD2 aligns across 13 bases. The CDR3 is 15 amino acids. Germline CDR1 reads SGHNT; CDR2 reads YYREEE (reference sequence). The V segment lost 7 bases and the J segment 4 bases; nucleotides outside the gene matches: 5. CDR3 in amino acids: CASPGTSGTYNEQFF. The CDR3 DNA reads as TGTGCCAGCCCGGGGACTAGCGGGACATACAATGAGCAGTTCTTC. The variable domain in full, completed from reference TRBV5-4 and TRBJ2-1, reads ETGVTQSPTHLIKTRGQQVTLRCSSQSGHNTVSWYQQALGQGPQFIFQYYREEENGRGNFPPRFSGLQFPNYSSELNVNALELDDSALYLCASPGTSGTYNEQFFGPGTRLTVL.